Below, 14 T cell receptor beta chains from the same sample are listed, as sequenced in a study of T cells in Graves' hyperthyroidism and ophthalmopathy. TCR beta CDR3 regions were amplified from RNA transcripts. RT-PCR in the first round (using the HTBI primer set) targeted the TCR CDR3. One entry per CDR3 protein, called by TCRdb with MiXCR from the multiplex PCR reads. The repertoire holds hundreds of thousands of distinct CDR3 sequences, with about 15% as singletons. Material for sequencing was blood. These receptors were taken from a woman between 40 and 50 years old with Graves' ophthalmopathy.

This clonotype has a count of ten or more. The chain carries TRBV28 and TRBJ1-1; D unclear. The V end lost 6 bases, the J end lost 1 base, and 9 bases lay between the germline ends. This CDR3 has 13 residues. Germline V gene data show CDR1 as MDHEN and CDR2 as SYDVKM. The CDR3 sequence is CASSPSSNTEAFF. For the CDR3, the DNA is TGTGCCAGCAGCCCCTCTTCGAACACTGAAGCTTTCTTT. The whole variable domain, remainder taken from reference TRBV28 and TRBJ1-1, is DVKVTQSSRYLVKRTGEKVFLECVQDMDHENMFWYRQDPGLGLRLIYFSYDVKMKEKGDIPEGYSVSREKKERFSLILESASTNQTSMYLCASSPSSNTEAFFGQGTRLTVV.

This clonotype was found many times. The chain couples TRBV7-2 to TRBJ2-7; tentatively, D is TRBD2 (6 bases). This CDR3 contains 15 residues. V gave up 0 bases and J gave up 1 base, with 10 bases separating them. Germline loops: CDR1 SGHTA, CDR2 FQGNSA. The DNA for the CDR3 is TGTGCCAGCAGCTTAGCGGGAGGATTTTCCTACGAGCAGTACTTC. It is translated as CASSLAGGFSYEQYF.

This clonotype came up many times. The J gene is TRBJ1-1, the V gene TRBV28; D gene unclear. Between the trimmed V and J ends, which lost 2 bases and 3 bases, there was a span of 13 bases. Germline V CDR1 and CDR2: MDHEN, SYDVKM. CDR3 length equals 15 residues. CDR3 bases: TGTGCCAGCAGTTTAGCGGCGGAATTTTACACTGAAGCTTTCTTT. It encodes CASSLAAEFYTEAFF.

This clonotype showed up just a few times. The chain carries TRBV27 and TRBJ2-5; D is perhaps TRBD1 or TRBD2 (5 bases each). The CDR3 has 14 amino acids. V lost 2 bases and J 2 bases, leaving 9 bases between the germline ends. The germline gives CDR1 MNHEY, CDR2 SMNVEV (reference sequence). The CDR3 spells CASSLGDGQETQYF. The CDR3 coding sequence is TGTGCCAGCAGTTTAGGGGACGGACAAGAGACCCAGTACTTC.

This clonotype was picked up many times. The V call is TRBV20-1, the J call TRBJ2-7; D uncertain. The CDR3 is made up of 12 amino acids. Per the germline V gene, CDR1 is DFQATT and CDR2 is SNEGSKA (reference sequence). V lost 6 bases to trimming and J lost 1 base, with 10 bases between them. The CDR3: CSAKIGSYEQYF. CDR3 DNA sequence: TGCAGTGCAAAAATAGGGTCCTACGAGCAGTACTTC.

The rearrangement uses TRBV10-3 and TRBJ1-1; a weak D match, TRBD1 (6 bases). Trimming stripped 8 bases from V and 0 bases from J, with 10 bases between. CDR3 size: 13 residues. Germline V gene data show CDR1 as ENHRY and CDR2 as SYGVKD. The CDR3 DNA follows: TGTGCCATCGGTACAGGGATGAACACTGAAGCTTTCTTT. Protein: CAIGTGMNTEAFF.

At least ten counts were recorded for this clonotype. The V and J genes are TRBV12-3 or TRBV12-4 and TRBJ2-5; 10 nucleotides agree with TRBD1. The CDR3 is 15 amino acids. V lost 0 bases and J lost 5; bases outside the gene matches: 3. The CDR3 sequence: CASSLATGGGETQYF. As DNA, the CDR3 is TGTGCCAGCAGTTTAGCGACAGGGGGCGGCGAGACCCAGTACTTC.

This rearrangement joins TRBV6-5 to TRBJ1-1; D not certain. V dropped 4 bases and J dropped 0 bases, with 15 bases sitting between them. CDR1 is MNHEY and CDR2 is SVGAGI in the germline V gene. The CDR3 is made up of 16 amino acids. CDR3 DNA sequence: TGTGCCAGCAGTTCCGGGTCCGCAACCATGAACACTGAAGCTTTCTTT. This translates into CASSSGSATMNTEAFF.

This clonotype has only a few counts. This chain uses TRBV11-1 with TRBJ2-2; 9 bases agree with TRBD2. Germline CDR1 SGHAT, CDR2 FQDESV (reference sequence). CDR3 length: 17 amino acids. V lost 7 bases, J lost 1 base, and 10 bases stayed unmatched. The CDR3 region is CASTALWTSENTGELFF. The DNA of the CDR3 is TGTGCCAGCACCGCTCTTTGGACTAGCGAGAACACCGGGGAGCTGTTTTTT.

V usage is TRBV6-5 and J usage is TRBJ1-2, with D possibly being TRBD1 (5 bases). CDR1 MNHEY and CDR2 SVGAGI come from the germline V gene. V lost 0 bases and J lost 1, with 9 bases in between. This CDR3 is 15 amino acids long. Written as DNA, the CDR3 is TGTGCCAGCAGTTACTCGAGACAGAATAACTATGGCTACACCTTC. It yields the protein CASSYSRQNNYGYTF.

The J gene is TRBJ1-3, the V gene TRBV15, with 8 bases fitting TRBD1. V dropped 3 bases and J dropped 7; count of bases not matched to a gene: 8. CDR3 length: 15 residues. CDR1 and CDR2 (germline): LNHNV, YYDKDF (reference sequence). In nucleotides, the CDR3 is TGTGCCACCAGCAGGTTCCAGGGGGCGGGTAACACCATATATTTT. This translates into CATSRFQGAGNTIYF.

This clonotype showed up many times. The chain has TRBV25-1 and TRBJ2-7; TRBD1 or TRBD2 may be the D gene (5 bases each). The V end was cut by 6 bases, the J end by 7 bases, with 19 bases between. Germline V gene sequence: CDR1 MGHDK, CDR2 SYGVNS. The CDR3 contains 14 residues. The CDR3 protein is CASSDLGTATEQYF. The CDR3 DNA is TGTGCCAGCAGCGACCTCGGGACGGCTACAGAGCAGTACTTC.

This CDR3 is CASTEDREGNTIYF. In DNA, the CDR3 is TGTGCCAGCACCGAGGACAGGGAGGGAAACACCATATATTTT. V gene TRBV12-3 or TRBV12-4 combines with J gene TRBJ1-3; 8 positions agree with TRBD1. Trimming at V came to 7 bases and at J to 4 bases, leaving 6 bases not matched to a gene. CDR3 length equals 14 residues.

This clonotype was observed a few times. The V call is TRBV6-2 or TRBV6-3, the J call TRBJ2-7; D is tentatively TRBD1 or TRBD2 (5 bases each). The CDR3 has 17 residues. In germline, CDR1 is MNHEY, CDR2 SVGEGT. Trimming shortened V by 0 bases and J by 2 bases, and 17 bases separated the two germline ends. The CDR3 loop reads CASSYSSGDRRTYEQYF. DNA for the CDR3: TGTGCCAGCAGTTACTCATCCGGGGACCGAAGGACCTACGAGCAGTACTTC.